This T cell receptor beta chain originates from a study of T cell clonotyping in hematopoietic cell transplantation. CDR1 is SGHNT and CDR2 is YYREEE in the germline V gene (reference sequence). Trimming took 0 bases from V and 0 from J, leaving 6 bases between them. The CDR3 spans 14 residues. Sequenced by immunoSEQ multiplex PCR; TCRdb stores in-frame clones only, minus some. The sample shows approximately 70,000 clones, 94% of them seen only once. V is TRBV5-4 and J is TRBJ1-1; no firm D call. The clonotype comes from a man aged 50 or older in good health. Some clones in this sample may be carry-over from other donors' samples. The sample comprised peripheral blood mononuclear cells. The CDR3: CASSLEGLNTEAFF. The CDR3 DNA reads as TGTGCCAGCAGCTTGGAGGGCCTGAACACTGAAGCTTTCTTT. Full variable domain (missing parts from reference TRBV5-4 and TRBJ1-1): ETGVTQSPTHLIKTRGQQVTLRCSSQSGHNTVSWYQQALGQGPQFIFQYYREEENGRGNFPPRFSGLQFPNYSSELNVNALELDDSALYLCASSLEGLNTEAFFGQGTRLTVV.